This T cell receptor beta chain was identified in a study of T cell responses to AZD1222 COVID-19 vaccine. Study observations and caveats: Donors, mostly white British, included more females; clonal diversity was possibly underestimated.

Clones were sequenced by immunoSEQ multiplex PCR, and TCRdb holds only the in-frame ones, with some missing. The sample contains about 130,000 clones, 90% to 95% of which appear only once. Of note for this clone: Its specificity is not known.

Second doses were pooled across both intervals (about 4 or about 12 weeks). This CDR3 is built from 15 residues. V was pared by 3 bases and J by 6 bases, with 8 bases of the junction left unmatched. CDR1 is DFQATT, CDR2 SNEGSKA, per germline (reference sequence). The TCR originated in an adult who received the AZD1222 COVID-19 vaccine. This material consisted of peripheral blood, taken 28 days after the second AZD1222 dose. V and J are TRBV20-1 and TRBJ1-5, with 10 positions matching TRBD1. CDR3 in DNA: TGCAGTGCTAGTTTGGGAGGGACAGGGGTTCAGCCCCAGCATTTT. Translated, it gives CSASLGGTGVQPQHF.